Reported below is one T cell receptor (beta chain). It has no known antigen specificity. Base-call qualities are not available, and no considerably larger clone is one nucleotide away. Using the deep immunoSEQ assay, multiplex PCR amplified TCR CDR3 regions from genomic DNA. Genomic DNA extracted from each cell subset was distributed evenly over all wells of several immunoSEQ 96-well plates, and each plate served as one replicate. For sorted subsets, around 200 ng genomic DNA, equal to 30,000 or so T cell genomes, was loaded into each replicate PCR. Purified libraries were quantified with a Qubit 3.0 fluorometer, sized on a Bioanalyzer 2100, and re-quantified with the KAPA Library Quantification kit. Every immunoSEQ 96-well plate was sequenced on a dedicated single-read 150-cycle Illumina NextSeq 550 flow cell. The study's processing was this. The immunoSEQ output contained only junctional sequences without quality scores, so filtering could not match that applied to full-length reads. To assign V/J genes and CDR3, sequences were annotated using PyIR, a Python wrapper for IgBLAST v1.9, with IMGT germline references. Reads were filtered out if the reads had weak V/J assignments (E-value above 1e-6), no CDR3, stop codons, out-of-frame junctions, or ambiguous translated residues. V3J clonotypes were defined as sequences sharing the same inferred V gene, J gene, and CDR3 amino acid sequence. Percentage overlap between repertoires was computed as shared unique clonotypes divided by the size of the smaller repertoire. Repertoire richness was assessed with RTK rarefaction, the Chao1 estimator, and Recon v2.1 estimates of unobserved clonotypes. Generation probabilities were computed with OLGA for all TCRbeta clonotypes obtained by the gDNA method from several donors. TCRdb's version of the immuneACCESS table is confined to in-frame rearrangements and falls short of the full clone set. An unresolved V gene accounts for under half of the shortfall where checked; the remainder is of unknown origin. V and J calls and clone size are given by that table; D and trimming were obtained from the DNA. The sample table shows roughly 2.5 million clones, and more than 80% are seen once. About 0.13% of the sample is held by the ten biggest clonotypes.

The donors were healthy, HIV-negative adults with no recently reported acute infections or vaccinations. All donors were Caucasian adults living in Nashville, Tennessee, USA. Magnetic negative selection was used to enrich CD4+ T cells, after which naive cells were positively selected on CD45RA and the negative fraction became the memory subset. Blood was collected by leukapheresis, and PBMCs were isolated by Ficoll-Histopaque density gradient centrifugation and then cryopreserved in liquid nitrogen vapor phase. Purity and quantity of every magnetically sorted T cell population were checked by analytical flow cytometry. From each sorted fraction, genomic DNA was isolated and quantified by UV absorbance on a Nanodrop 2000c. The data were taken from a study of shared clonotypes between healthy human individuals (TCRdb year 2020). About the investigation overall: Two women and a few men aged 18 to 49 years were included in the cohort. Blood TCR repertoires of roughly 5 healthy adults were deeply sequenced to estimate repertoire size and the extent of clonotype sharing between individuals. To increase sequencing depth and limit assay-specific biases, TCR repertoire library preparation and sequencing were carried out by different laboratories using diverse techniques. For each donor, CD4 naive and CD4 memory were each given three plates, CD8 naive was given two plates, and CD8 memory was given one plate. Per donor, leukapheresis produced somewhere between about 0.9 and 10 billion PBMCs. Beyond this particular receptor, the publication reports: Because the study included only a small number of donors, the genetic and exposure-history diversity represented was limited. Incomplete sequencing was indicated by rarefaction of sorted-subset datasets, despite the large sequencing depth. Pairwise subsampling led to the expectation that sequencing depth would affect the degree of clonotype sharing among donors. Clonotypes shared by all four sorted-subset donors showed higher generation probabilities than non-shared clonotypes. Sampling was restricted to blood, and TCR repertoires in tissue are likely to differ from TCR repertoires in blood. Estimated clonotype richness was generally larger for naive than for memory subsets. Sharing across a handful of donors was observed for approximately 5% of naive CD4, 3% to 4% of naive CD8, over 2% of memory CD4, and around 0.44% of memory CD8 clonotypes.

Counted from cysteine to phenylalanine, this CDR3 has 14 amino acids. The sequence is cut down to CDR3 DNA, 42 bases in frame from base 1. V loses 7 bases at its end and J loses 1 base; junction bases beyond the gene matches: 4. Per the germline V gene, MNHNS is the CDR1 and SASEGT is the CDR2. Sequenced: naive CD4+ T cells sorted from blood. Per the publication, the cell subset or site label means: CD45RA+ positively selected. The source is a man aged 18-30 years in good health. Recombination linked TRBV6-1 to TRBJ2-1, and 7 junctional nucleotides match TRBD1. In nucleotides, the sequence is TGTGCCAGCAAGGACAGGCCATCCTACAATGAGCAGTTCTTC. It is translated as CASKDRPSYNEQFF.